The T cell receptor beta chain under discussion was sequenced for a study of cytomegalovirus exposure and HLA in healthy donors (dated by TCRdb to between 2016 and 2019). A note on the overall study: In an earlier analysis of 587 of the donors, about 270 Gb of sequence data and approximately 120 million unique TCR beta sequences from 150 million to 200 million T cells were reported. The later analysis used no new phenotypic data to find candidate immune exposures, relying instead on TCR beta sequences and their occurrence across donors. To predict cytomegalovirus infection status, the study brought together high-throughput TCR immunosequencing, statistical association of individual TCRs with disease status, and machine learning. The study profiled the T cell repertoires of approximately 700 subjects by immunosequencing and related them to cytomegalovirus serostatus. An earlier analysis of fewer than 700 of the donors applied high-throughput TCR beta sequencing to assess whether each TCR beta V gene segment acted as functional or pseudogenic. Because of strong linkage in the cohort, roughly 5 DR-DQ haplotypes were treated as single units for association and clustering. On average, roughly 240,000 unique TCR beta nucleotide sequences were sequenced per donor among some 430 genotyped donors of the cohort, with roughly 18% of those sequences being non-productive. The study was designed to test whether signatures of past pathogen exposure could be identified by cataloging public T cell receptors. Donor age, sex, ethnicity and CMV serostatus were compiled together with the repertoire data. An early release that covered around 590 HLA-typed donors contained about 290 gigabases of sequencing data and 70 million to 100 million unique TCR sequences. Every discovery cohort repertoire had been produced on one sequencing platform. Both class I and class II loci were covered by HLA typing, at four-digit resolution. In a later analysis, previously published TCR beta repertoires from 500 to 750 donors were re-analyzed and high-resolution HLA genotyping was added so that TCR occurrence patterns could be studied. The number of donors typed differed by locus, with roughly 620-630 for A, B, C, DRB1 and DQB1, around 500 for DQA1, 600 to 610 for DPA1, and around 460 for DPB1. A later genetic analysis took genome-wide SNP genotypes for about 55% of the 666 donors and used that subset as a discovery cohort. In addition to the first cohort of approximately 650 subjects, a separate validation cohort of around 110 different subjects was used. Among the roughly 390 genotyped donors, about 85% belonged to the genetic ancestry cluster associated with self-reported Caucasian donors.

For this clone: No cognate antigen has been identified for it. Base qualities are not recorded, but no much larger clone differs from it by a single base.

The cohort was made up of hundreds of healthy bone marrow donors. At the time of sampling, every cohort member was nominally healthy, though immune exposures that went unrecorded were likely present. The donor tested CMV seropositive and was one of the 289 seropositive cohort members. Each donor provided a peripheral blood sample, and peripheral blood mononuclear cells were used for TCR beta sequencing. The Qiagen DNeasy Blood Extraction Kit was used to extract genomic DNA from the blood cell samples. Library preparation was by the immunoSEQ multiplex PCR assay. For the multiplex PCR, a mixture combining 60 forward primers for TCR Vbeta segments and 13 reverse primers for TCR Jbeta segments was used. Amplification of the CDR3 region of rearranged TCR beta genes was performed with a multiplex PCR assay on genomic DNA. The Illumina HiSeq System was used to sequence the amplified TCR beta libraries as 87-base-pair reads. The published analysis was carried out like this. Across the roughly 600 repertoires, a later analysis counted some 81 million unique TCR beta chains, roughly 11 million of which were shared by at least two donors. A nearest-neighbor algorithm error-corrected the raw reads and collapsed the reads into unique sequences, merging closely related sequences to remove PCR and sequencing errors. To assign V, D and J gene segments, CDR3 sequences were aligned to IMGT reference sequences. For a sequence to be retained, at least a six-nucleotide match to both a V gene segment and a J gene segment was required. A rearrangement counted as productive if the CDR3 had no stop codons and remained in frame with V and J, and every other rearrangement counted as non-productive. CDR3 was defined according to IMGT convention as the region running from the second conserved V-encoded cysteine to the conserved J-encoded phenylalanine. The earlier analysis of about 640 of the donors excluded any sequence lacking an unambiguous match to a single V gene segment. An earlier analysis of several hundred of the donors called V segments functional above 56.7% productive rearrangements and segregating when the between-donor standard deviation exceeded 5%. To diagnose cytomegalovirus status from the catalog of TCR beta chain sequences, a statistical classification framework was built. V and J gene assignment, in a later analysis, came from comparing TCR nucleotide sequences with IMGT/GENE-DB human TR gene sequences. The TCRdist pipeline was used in a later analysis to assign CDR3 sequences and most-parsimonious VDJ recombination scenarios. In a later analysis, each TCR beta chain was defined by its CDR3 amino acid sequence together with its V-gene family, and reads lacking a unique V-gene family were excluded. In a later analysis, approximately 640 highly shared, low-generation-probability nucleotide sequences were removed to address suspected cross-contamination and a sequencing artifact. In a later analysis, a clonal expansion index was calculated for each public chain from normalized within-repertoire ranks of inferred template counts. In a later analysis, generation probabilities were computed with a VDJ recombination model fitted to out-of-frame rearrangements, and the resulting probabilities were checked against IGoR. In a later analysis, TCR-TCR, TCR-HLA and TCR-CMV co-occurrence was scored with hypergeometric tests, and a repertoire-size bias correction was applied to TCR pairs. In a later analysis, false discovery rates were estimated by permuting HLA or CMV assignments 20 times. In a later analysis, co-occurring TCRs were grouped with DBSCAN, and TCRdist sequence similarity was added when clustering was performed within HLA-allele-positive subsets. Co-occurrence clustering excluded repertoires with fewer than 30,000 or more than 120,000 public chains, plus five with anomalous nucleotide sharing. TCRdb provides this immuneACCESS table in a form limited to in-frame rearrangements. Some clones are lacking; in checked studies, under half of them reflect an unresolved V gene, and why the rest are absent is not known. V and J calls and clone size are as listed in that table; D and trimming were resolved from the DNA. The sample yields roughly 79,000 clones; around four fifths were counted once. The biggest ten clones account for 6.2% of the sample.

Taken from the germline V gene, the CDR1 and CDR2 loops are SGHDT and YYEEEE. Its CDR3 holds 17 amino acids, cysteine through phenylalanine. Here the CDR3 DNA is all that survives: 51 bases in frame from base 1. V and J are trimmed by 4 bases and 5 bases, and the gene matches miss 10 bases of the junction. Broader findings and caveats from the paper: Presence/absence analyses assumed roughly uniform sequencing depth across donors, an assumption that may not hold. The cohort was sequenced for TCR beta chains only, and without alpha or paired-chain data the features that could be detected were limited. When HLA alleles, especially DR and DQ, strongly co-occurred, attributing TCR associations to individual alleles was difficult. Most TCR sequences were seen in very few donors, while some public TCRs were found in many individuals. The authors suggested that the approach could potentially be generalized to other disease states and immunological phenotypes. The classifier was reported to diagnose cytomegalovirus status with high specificity and sensitivity in both the original cohort and the validation cohort. A total of around 150 TCR beta chains were listed by the study as associated with cytomegalovirus. Broadly in line with IMGT annotations, most TCR beta V segments showed up in productive rearrangements about 87% or about 30% of the time in an earlier analysis of roughly 590 of the donors. A cluster of highly shared sequence variants was judged likely to represent a technical artifact of the sequencing pipeline. A later analysis reported that several top co-occurrence clusters appeared linked to parvovirus B19, influenza, CMV and Epstein-Barr virus. A further reported finding was that TCR beta sequences accurately predicted the HLA-A and HLA-B alleles for most subjects in the first cohort. A later analysis found that TCR association rates varied across HLA loci, with DRB1 alleles showing the most associated TCRs and HLA-C alleles the fewest. Correlated functional status among segregating V segments might be attributable to linkage disequilibrium, but an unknown experimental factor could not be ruled out. Some IMGT-functional V segments, including TRBV6-2 and TRBV6-3, could not be told apart with the 87-base-pair reads, so those segments were excluded. At a false discovery rate of 0.05, a later analysis linked approximately 18,000 TCR beta sequences to specific HLA alleles. A few of the identified cytomegalovirus-associated TCR beta chains were confirmed in vitro to be specific for cytomegalovirus antigens. In a later analysis, most CMV-associated TCR beta chains were found to appear HLA-restricted, with HLA associations seemingly driven largely by CMV exposure. Immune exposure information for the cohort was limited to CMV serostatus. Because counts were too low, seventeen rarely observed V segments, including chromosome 9 orphons, were excluded from the earlier analysis of a few hundred of the donors. An association between a missense DCLRE1C variant and V-gene and J-gene trimming of TCR beta chains was found in a later genetic analysis and replicated in an independent cohort. Because some donors lacked HLA typing at each locus, the association tests relied only on the typed subset. In a later analysis, HLA-associated TCR beta chains were found to be more clonally expanded and to have lower generation probabilities than equally common non-associated chains. In a later genetic analysis, fewer N-insertions in productive TCRs were reported among donors in an Asian-associated ancestry cluster than the roughly 640-donor mean.

The receptor was isolated from a woman aged 45 to 65 in good health and CMV-seropositive. The sequencing sample was made of PBMCs. Here the chain combines TRBV5-6 and TRBJ2-2; 11 middle bases align to TRBD1. The DNA sequence reads TGTGCCAGCAGCCAAGTTGGGGACAGGGGGATTACCGGGGAGCTGTTTTTT. Its protein product is CASSQVGDRGITGELFF.